The T cell receptor (beta chain) under discussion was sequenced for a study of blood T cell repertoires in COVID-19 (TCRdb year 2020). At the level of the whole study: Samples covering the acute and convalescent phases of COVID-19 were provided by collaborators in the United States, Italy and Spain. The prospective study material was composed of cDNA or gDNA derived from T cells, B-cell-depleted T cells, or PBMCs. Subjects who had been exposed to COVID-19, were actively infected with it, or had recovered from it provided the deeply sampled blood TCRbeta repertoires that made up the dataset. A freely available public database, intended as a resource for researchers studying the immune response to SARS-CoV-2, is where the repertoires were released. Samples were obtained from the ongoing ImmuneRACE study (first 160 participants) and from about 1,300 subjects provided by 6 global collaborators. Nearly every sample came with metadata listing a de-identified subject ID, COVID-19 status, age in years and sex. Where available, HLA class I and class II types were taken from metadata supplied by the sample provider and were not determined by assay-based typing.

This clone appeared once. Its antigen has not been determined. Base qualities are not at hand, and no much larger clone is one base apart. TCRbeta CDR3 regions were amplified from genomic DNA by means of the immunoSEQ Assay, a bias-controlled multiplex PCR. In the original analysis: Nucleated cell counts per sample were estimated from amplification of reference gene primers within the assay. To quantify the absolute abundance of each unique TCRbeta CDR3 rearrangement, sequence reads were collapsed and filtered. For each sample, productive Simpson clonality was calculated as the square root of Simpson's diversity index across productive rearrangements. TCRdb's version of the immuneACCESS table is confined to in-frame rearrangements and falls short of the full clone set. An unresolved V gene accounts for under half of the shortfall where checked; the remainder is of unknown origin. The D gene and trimming were derived from the DNA, and the V and J assignments and clone size from that table. This sample comprises about 190,000 clones, around 85% of them detected only once. In total, the top ten clones hold 1.1% of the sample.

From its cysteine to its phenylalanine, the CDR3 spans 15 amino acids. Of the read, only the CDR3 DNA is kept; its 45 bases are in frame from base 1. Between the V and J ends, shortened by 4 bases and 0 bases respectively, the junction contains 12 bases. The germline V gene (reference sequence) specifies LGHDT as CDR1 and YNNKEL as CDR2. What the authors observed across the whole study: The quantity of clinical and demographic metadata differed by source and by participant and was supplied without curation.

Each collaborating institution followed its own protocols to collect whole blood in K2EDTA tubes. For TCRbeta analysis, collaborators shipped samples as frozen whole blood, isolated PBMCs, or DNA extracted from either of those sample types. The source is a man aged 25 to 40 with acute or convalescent COVID-19. The receptor chain draws on TRBV3-1 (or the pseudogene TRBV3-2) and TRBJ1-1; 5 matching bases give a weak D call of TRBD1. Sample: peripheral blood. CDR3 loop: CASSPRVGVNTEAFF. The DNA reads as follows: TGTGCCAGCAGCCCCAGGGTAGGAGTGAACACTGAAGCTTTCTTT.